The 7 T cell receptor beta chains below come from one sample, sequenced in a study of blood T cell repertoires in COVID-19. Data came from immunoSEQ multiplex PCR; TCRdb stores just in-frame clones and leaves some out. The sample lists tens of thousands of clones; approximately 82% were seen once. Sequenced input: peripheral blood. The receptors derive from a woman between 45 and 65 years old with acute or convalescent COVID-19.

The chain combines TRBV29-1 with TRBJ1-4; D is possibly TRBD1 (6 bases). This CDR3 is 18 amino acids long. Trimming shortened V by 7 bases and J by 2 bases, and 26 bases separated the two germline ends. The V gene's germline CDR1 is SQVTM and CDR2 ANQGSEA. CDR3 sequence reads: CSAKVLLTGRLTNEKLFF. In DNA form, the CDR3 reads TGCAGCGCCAAAGTCCTTTTGACAGGCCGACTGACTAATGAAAAACTGTTTTTT. The full variable domain, rest sourced from reference TRBV29-1 and TRBJ1-4, is SAVISQKPSRDICQRGTSLTIQCQVDSQVTMMFWYRQQPGQSLTLIATANQGSEATYESGFVIDKFPISRPNLTFSTLTVSNMSPEDSSIYLCSAKVLLTGRLTNEKLFFGSGTQLSVL.

The chain links TRBV19 to TRBJ2-7; tentatively, D is TRBD1 (5 bases). V lost 4 bases, J lost 5 bases, and 12 bases lay in between. This CDR3 spans 13 amino acids. Germline CDR1 reads LNHDA; CDR2 reads SQIVND (reference sequence). CDR3 sequence: CASSRQGFDEQYF. The DNA of the CDR3 is TGTGCCAGTAGTAGGCAGGGTTTCGACGAGCAGTACTTC. The full variable domain, its missing parts supplied by reference TRBV19 and TRBJ2-7, is DGGITQSPKYLFRKEGQNVTLSCEQNLNHDAMYWYRQDPGQGLRLIYYSQIVNDFQKGDIAEGYSVSREKKESFPLTVTSAQKNPTAFYLCASSRQGFDEQYFGPGTRLTVT.

V is TRBV12-3 or TRBV12-4 and J is TRBJ1-6, with D unclear. The CDR3 runs 13 residues. The ends were cut back, 4 bases at V and 13 bases at J, with 14 bases in the middle. CDR3 in DNA: TGTGCCAGCAGTTATAACTTCCGGACTCCCCTCCACTTT. This encodes CASSYNFRTPLHF.

The table lists this clone with a few counts. V usage is TRBV6-6 and J usage is TRBJ2-7; D possibly corresponds to TRBD1 (6 bases). The CDR3 is made up of 11 amino acids. Germline CDR1 MNHNY, CDR2 SVGAGI (reference sequence). Deletions cut 6 bases from V and 9 bases from J, with 12 bases between. CDR3 sequence reads: CASRGAAGQYF. For the CDR3, the DNA is TGTGCCAGCAGGGGGGCCGCCGGGCAGTACTTC.

The chain joins TRBV4-3 to TRBJ2-1, with 12 bases fitting TRBD2. V lost 1 base and J lost 2; bases outside the gene matches: 6. This CDR3 has 18 amino acids. Germline loops: CDR1 LGHNA, CDR2 YSLEER. The CDR3, as DNA: TGCGCCAGCAGCCAAGGACTAGCGGGAGATGTGGCCTACAATGAGCAGTTCTTC. Translation gives CASSQGLAGDVAYNEQFF.

This rearrangement joins TRBV7-3 to TRBJ2-4; maybe TRBD2 (5 bases). This CDR3 region has 13 residues. CDR1 is SGHTA and CDR2 is FQGTGA in the germline V gene. The V end lost 5 bases, the J end lost 5 bases, and 10 bases lay between the germline ends. CDR3 nucleotides: TGTGCCAGCAGCGAGGGTTTGCAAAACATTCAGTACTTC. Translating it yields CASSEGLQNIQYF.

The V gene is TRBV7-7, the J gene TRBJ2-1; 7 nucleotides align to TRBD2. The CDR3 has 15 residues. V trimming: 5 bases; J trimming: 0 bases; junction bases outside the gene matches: 4. The germline CDR1 and CDR2 sequences are SSHAT and FNYEAQ (reference sequence). The CDR3 spells CASSRGEPSYNEQFF. As DNA, the CDR3 is TGTGCCAGCAGCCGGGGGGAACCCTCCTACAATGAGCAGTTCTTC. The whole variable domain, filled in from reference TRBV7-7 and TRBJ2-1, reads GAGVSQSPRYKVTKRGQDVTLRCDPISSHATLYWYQQALGQGPEFLTYFNYEAQPDKSGLPSDRFSAERPEGSISTLTIQRTEQRDSAMYRCASSRGEPSYNEQFFGPGTRLTVL.